Sequencing of this TCR beta chain was carried out in a study of T-cell reconstitution after alpha-beta-depleted transplantation in children. Unique molecular identifiers featured in how the TCRbeta library was prepared. One entry per CDR3 protein results from TCRdb running MiXCR on the PCR reads. This sample has 500,000 or so distinct CDR3 sequences; 32% occur once, and the top ten carry around 2.4%. V gave up 2 bases and J gave up 3 bases, with 13 bases separating them. Germline CDR1 is MNHEY and CDR2 is SMNVEV (reference sequence). The CDR3 is 15 residues long. The sequenced sample was PBMCs from the stem cell graft donor, obtained from the stem cell graft. This receptor was obtained from a human donor who donated a stem cell graft to a child with aplastic anemia. This chain links TRBV27 with TRBJ1-1; D unresolved. The CDR3 DNA reads TGTGCCAGCAGTTTAAGCTCCGACGGGGACACTGAAGCTTTCTTT. It specifies CASSLSSDGDTEAFF.